This T cell receptor (beta chain) was observed in a study of cytomegalovirus exposure and HLA in healthy donors (dated by TCRdb to the late 2010s). Regarding the research as a whole: According to an earlier analysis of around 600 of the donors, some 180 million T cells yielded some 120 million unique TCR beta sequences and around 280 Gb of sequence data. Roughly 300 gigabases of sequencing data and roughly 90 million unique TCR sequences were included in an early release covering roughly 600 HLA-typed donors. Of the 398 genotyped donors, 65% to 90% fell in the genetic ancestry cluster associated with self-reported Caucasian donors. The study aimed to test whether cataloging public T cell receptors could reveal signatures of past pathogen exposure. The T cell repertoires of 666 subjects were profiled by immunosequencing and related to cytomegalovirus serostatus. In addition to the first cohort of around 670 subjects, a separate validation cohort of some 120 different subjects was used. The study combined high-throughput TCR immunosequencing, statistical association of individual TCRs with disease status, and machine learning to predict cytomegalovirus infection status. To study patterns of TCR occurrence, a later analysis re-analyzed previously published TCR beta repertoires from 700 or so donors and added high-resolution HLA genotyping. Rather than using new phenotypic data, the later analysis identified candidate immune exposures from TCR beta sequences and from how often those sequences occurred across donors. An earlier analysis of some 500 of the donors used high-throughput TCR beta sequencing to judge whether each TCR beta V gene segment behaved as functional or pseudogenic. Donor age, sex, ethnicity and CMV serostatus were compiled alongside the repertoire data. A later genetic analysis used genome-wide SNP genotypes for about three fifths of the 666 donors, treating that subset as a discovery cohort. Every discovery cohort repertoire had been produced on one sequencing platform. Class I and class II HLA loci were covered by the typing at four-digit resolution. The number of donors typed differed by locus, with about 629-640 for A, B, C, DRB1 and DQB1, about 500 for DQA1, 600 to 610 for DPA1, and under 490 for DPB1. Because of strong linkage in the cohort, four or five DR-DQ haplotypes were treated as single units for association and clustering. Among around 400 genotyped donors of the cohort, an average of approximately 240,000 unique TCR beta nucleotide sequences was sequenced per donor, of which approximately 19% were non-productive.

Broad study findings and their caveats: A few of the identified cytomegalovirus-associated TCR beta chains were confirmed in vitro to be specific for cytomegalovirus antigens. V-gene and J-gene trimming of TCR beta chains was associated with a missense DCLRE1C variant in a later genetic analysis, and the association was replicated in an independent cohort. Strong co-occurrence of HLA alleles, especially DR and DQ, made assigning TCR associations to individual alleles difficult. While some public TCRs were present in many individuals, most TCR sequences turned up only very rarely across donors. In both the original and validation cohorts, the classifier was reported to diagnose cytomegalovirus status with high specificity and sensitivity. In an earlier analysis of 587 of the donors, most TCR beta V segments appeared in productive rearrangements about 87% or about 30% of the time, broadly matching IMGT annotations. Specific HLA alleles were associated with 15,000 to 20,000 TCR beta sequences at a false discovery rate of 0.05 in a later analysis. Because counts were too low, more than 15 rarely observed V segments, including chromosome 9 orphons, were excluded from the earlier analysis of 587 of the donors. Some IMGT-functional V segments, including TRBV6-2 and TRBV6-3, could not be distinguished by the 87-base-pair reads and were therefore excluded. A group of highly shared sequence variants was considered likely to be a technical artifact of the sequencing pipeline. A further reported finding was that TCR beta sequences accurately predicted the HLA-A and HLA-B alleles for most subjects in the first cohort. Roughly uniform sequencing depth across donors was assumed in presence/absence analyses, although this assumption may not hold. CMV serostatus was the only immune exposure information available for the cohort. According to a later analysis, parvovirus B19, influenza, CMV and Epstein-Barr virus appeared linked to several top co-occurrence clusters. In this cohort, only TCR beta chains were sequenced, and detectable features were limited by the absence of alpha or paired-chain data. The study gave a list of 150 to 200 TCR beta chains associated with cytomegalovirus. A later genetic analysis reported fewer N-insertions in productive TCRs among donors in an Asian-associated ancestry cluster than the approximately 670-donor mean. Linkage disequilibrium might explain the correlated functional status among segregating V segments, but an unknown experimental factor could not be ruled out. Because HLA typing was missing for some donors at each locus, association tests included only the typed subset. In a later analysis, the rate of TCR association differed among HLA loci, with DRB1 alleles having the most associated TCRs and HLA-C alleles having the fewest. According to the authors, the approach could potentially be generalized to other disease states and immunological phenotypes. In a later analysis, HLA-associated TCR beta chains showed more clonal expansion and lower generation probabilities than non-associated chains that were equally common. In a later analysis, most CMV-associated TCR beta chains were found to appear HLA-restricted, with HLA associations seemingly driven largely by CMV exposure.

This clone was detected a few times. It has no known antigen specificity. No clone much larger than this one lies a single base away; base qualities are absent. The CDR3 holds 15 amino acids from the cysteine to the phenylalanine. This entry keeps only the CDR3 DNA: 45 bases, framed from base 1. In the germline V gene (reference sequence), CDR1 corresponds to MNHEY and CDR2 to SMNVEV. V loses 6 bases, J loses 9 bases, and the germline ends lie 18 bases apart. The library relied on the immunoSEQ multiplex PCR assay. A mixture of 60 forward primers for TCR Vbeta segments and 13 reverse primers for TCR Jbeta segments was used in the multiplex PCR. Amplification of the CDR3 region of rearranged TCR beta genes was performed with a multiplex PCR assay on genomic DNA. On the Illumina HiSeq System, the amplified TCR beta libraries were sequenced as 87-base-pair reads. As for how the authors treated the data: A later analysis counted tens of millions of unique TCR beta chains across the 666 repertoires, and around 9.9 million of these chains were shared by at least two donors. Raw reads were error-corrected and collapsed into unique sequences by a nearest-neighbor algorithm in which closely related sequences were merged to remove PCR and sequencing errors. Alignment of CDR3 sequences to IMGT reference sequences was used to assign V, D and J gene segments. For a sequence to be retained, a match of at least six nucleotides was required to both a V gene segment and a J gene segment. Rearrangements were classified as productive when the CDR3 lacked stop codons and remained in frame with V and J, and all other rearrangements were classified as non-productive. Following IMGT convention, CDR3 was defined as the stretch from the second conserved V-encoded cysteine up to the conserved J-encoded phenylalanine. The earlier analysis of a few hundred of the donors excluded sequences that lacked an unambiguous match to a single V gene segment. In an earlier analysis of about 590 of the donors, a V segment was called functional when productive rearrangements were above 56.7%, and segregating when the standard deviation between donors exceeded 5%. A statistical classification framework was built for diagnosing cytomegalovirus status from the catalog of TCR beta chain sequences. In a later analysis, V and J genes were assigned by comparing TCR nucleotide sequences against IMGT/GENE-DB human TR gene sequences. The TCRdist pipeline was used in a later analysis to assign CDR3 sequences and most-parsimonious VDJ recombination scenarios. A later analysis defined each TCR beta chain by its CDR3 amino acid sequence plus V-gene family, and excluded reads lacking a unique V-gene family. To address suspected cross-contamination and a sequencing artifact, a later analysis removed over 500 highly shared, low-generation-probability nucleotide sequences. In a later analysis, a clonal expansion index for each public chain was calculated from normalized within-repertoire ranks of inferred template counts. In a later analysis, generation probabilities were computed using a VDJ recombination model fitted to out-of-frame rearrangements, and the results were checked against IGoR. Hypergeometric tests were used in a later analysis to score TCR-TCR, TCR-HLA and TCR-CMV co-occurrence, with a repertoire-size bias correction applied to the TCR pairs. A later analysis estimated false discovery rates by permuting HLA or CMV assignments 20 times. A later analysis grouped co-occurring TCRs with DBSCAN, adding TCRdist sequence similarity when clustering within HLA-allele-positive subsets. Repertoires with fewer than 30,000 or more than 120,000 public chains, plus five repertoires with anomalous nucleotide sharing, were excluded from co-occurrence clustering. Not all clones reach the TCRdb copy of this immuneACCESS table, which keeps in-frame sequences only. Checked studies attribute under half of the gap to unresolved V genes and leave the rest unexplained. From that table come the V and J calls and clone size; the DNA was used to work out D and trimming. Recorded for this sample are over 130,000 clones; 65% to 85% of them occurred a single time. Together, the top ten hold less than 3% of the sample.

The cohort comprised more than 550 healthy bone marrow donors. Cohort members were all nominally healthy when sampled, although unrecorded immune exposures were likely present. The donor tested CMV seronegative and was one of the 352 seronegative cohort members. Each donor provided a peripheral blood sample, and peripheral blood mononuclear cells were used for TCR beta sequencing. The Qiagen DNeasy Blood Extraction Kit was used to extract genomic DNA from the blood cell samples. The sequence links TRBV27 to TRBJ1-6; the D gene is not confidently resolved. The source is a male donor in good health and CMV-seronegative. The sequenced sample consisted of PBMCs. CDR3 loop: CASRTPGGVRSPLHF. The DNA reads TGTGCCAGCAGGACTCCAGGAGGCGTCCGTTCACCCCTCCACTTT.